The clone carrying this T cell receptor beta chain has just a few counts. Its antigen is unknown. The data derive from a study of CD8 T cells in ankylosing spondylitis. General study findings and limits: Reactive arthritis synovial fluid and blood previously showed some of these motif variants. The study looked at matched synovial fluid samples from ankylosing spondylitis patients. Disease-linked clones were reported to be significantly enriched there.

For TCR beta, libraries came from quantitative 5'-RACE with molecular barcodes. Using its own MiXCR run on the 5' RACE reads, TCRdb lists one record per CDR3 protein. Seen here are a few hundred thousand distinct CDR3 sequences, roughly 25% observed once, and the top ten hold 0.6% to 0.75%. Sequenced sample: blood, either unsorted or a sorted T cell fraction (not recorded which). The sequence was obtained from a male donor with ankylosing spondylitis or in good health (not recorded which).

The CDR3 is CSARDRRGTYEQYF. CDR3 bases: TGCAGTGCTAGAGATAGGCGGGGGACGTACGAGCAGTACTTC. The chain links TRBV20-1 to TRBJ2-7; TRBD2 aligns across 7 bases. J was trimmed by 4 bases and V by 0 bases; bases with no gene match: 6. In germline, CDR1 is DFQATT, CDR2 SNEGSKA (reference sequence). The CDR3 is 14 residues long.